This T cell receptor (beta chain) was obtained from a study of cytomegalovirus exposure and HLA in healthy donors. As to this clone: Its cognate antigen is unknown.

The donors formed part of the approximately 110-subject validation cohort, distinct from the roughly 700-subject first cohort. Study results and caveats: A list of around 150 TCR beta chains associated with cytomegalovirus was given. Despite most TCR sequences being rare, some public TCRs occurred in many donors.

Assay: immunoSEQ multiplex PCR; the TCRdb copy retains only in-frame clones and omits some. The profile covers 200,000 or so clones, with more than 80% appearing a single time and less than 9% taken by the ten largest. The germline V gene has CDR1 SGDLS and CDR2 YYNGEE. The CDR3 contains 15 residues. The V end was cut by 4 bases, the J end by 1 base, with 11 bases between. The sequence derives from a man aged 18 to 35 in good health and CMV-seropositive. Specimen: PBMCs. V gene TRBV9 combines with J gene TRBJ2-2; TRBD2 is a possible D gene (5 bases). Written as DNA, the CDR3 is TGTGCCAGCAGCCGCGGGCAGATGAACACCGGGGAGCTGTTTTTT. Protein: CASSRGQMNTGELFF.